A single sample gave rise to the 19 T cell receptor beta chains below, sequenced in a study of blood T cells in healthy people across ages (dated by TCRdb to between 2014 and 2017). The library was made by 5' RACE. The run used an Illumina HiSeq 2500. A second roughly 6 to 12 cycle PCR used a sample-barcoded 5' primer and a J-beta primer mix. The raw public data were reprocessed by TCRdb itself: fastp quality trimming at Q25, MiXCR clonotype calling, in-frame beta chains only. Duplicate CDR3 protein sequences are folded into a single record with the most common DNA and genes. Across this sample there are fewer than 1,000,000 distinct CDR3 sequences, with approximately 44% seen only once. The biggest ten clones account for roughly 18% of the sample. Specimen: blood. All receptors come from a man in his sixties in good health.

The rearrangement uses TRBV27 and TRBJ2-5; 16 nucleotides agree with TRBD2. V was clipped by 5 bases and J by 0 bases; unmatched bases: 12. CDR1 and CDR2 from the germline V gene are MNHEY and SMNVEV (reference sequence). The CDR3 consists of 20 residues. CDR3 sequence: CASSPMGTSGGDLYQETQYF. CDR3 coding DNA: TGTGCCAGCAGTCCAATGGGGACTAGCGGGGGGGACCTGTACCAAGAGACCCAGTACTTC.

The chain combines TRBV11-2 with TRBJ2-1; D gene uncertain. V was pared by 5 bases and J by 0 bases, with 8 bases between. The CDR3 length is 14 residues. The germline CDR1 and CDR2 sequences are SGHAT and FQNNGV. The CDR3 nucleotides read TGTGCCAGCAGCCTTCTCGGCTCCTACAATGAGCAGTTCTTC. Translation gives CASSLLGSYNEQFF.

Note on this clonotype: Its ends do not fully match the called genes, so a read error is possible. The V gene is TRBV3-1, the J gene TRBJ2-1; D is undetermined. Germline-derived CDR1 and CDR2 are LGHDT and YNNKEL (reference sequence). The CDR3 runs 15 residues. The CDR3 reads CAGSQGAQVDNEQFF. Written as DNA, the CDR3 is TGTGCCGGCAGCCAAGGTGCCCAGGTGGACAATGAGCAGTTCTTC.

The table lists this clonotype with a few counts. The gene calls are TRBV6-1 and TRBJ2-7, with TRBD1 matching 7 bases. Germline V CDR1 and CDR2: MNHNS, SASEGT. J was trimmed by 3 bases and V by 3 bases; bases with no gene match: 8. CDR3 length equals 15 residues. CDR3 DNA sequence: TGTGCCAGCAGTGACCCTAAAACAGGGGTCTACGAGCAGTACTTC. The encoded protein is CASSDPKTGVYEQYF.

V is TRBV12-3 or TRBV12-4 and J is TRBJ2-3; 11 nucleotides agree with TRBD2. The CDR3 spans 15 residues. The junction had 6 bases not matched to a gene; V was cut back by 6 bases and J by 4 bases. CDR3 nucleotide sequence: TGTGCCAGCAGCCGGACTAGCGGGTCCCCAGATACGCAGTATTTT. This translates into CASSRTSGSPDTQYF.

This clonotype was seen once. The chain joins TRBV12-3 or TRBV12-4 to TRBJ2-2; no clear D. Trimming stripped 6 bases from V and 5 bases from J, with 13 bases between. This CDR3 is built from 14 residues. CDR3 in amino acids: CASSPLAATGELFF. The CDR3 coding sequence is TGTGCCAGCAGCCCCCTTGCAGCGACCGGGGAGCTGTTTTTT.

This clonotype was picked up a small number of times. The chain joins TRBV11-3 to TRBJ1-2; 7 bases agree with TRBD1. Trimming removed 4 bases from V and 4 bases from J; junction bases left unmatched: 12. CDR3 length: 16 residues. Germline CDR1 SGHNT, CDR2 YENEEA. The CDR3 reads CASSSSGKGAAYGYTF. The CDR3 DNA reads TGTGCCAGCAGCTCATCCGGGAAGGGGGCTGCCTATGGCTACACCTTC.

This rearrangement joins TRBV7-3 to TRBJ2-1; D possibly corresponds to TRBD2 (6 bases). Germline V gene sequence: CDR1 SGHTA, CDR2 FQGTGA. The CDR3 loop spans 13 amino acids. Trimming shortened V by 5 bases and J by 8 bases, and 13 bases separated the two germline ends. The CDR3 nucleotides read TGTGCCAGCAGCCTCCGGGACTTACATGAGCAGTTCTTC. It codes for CASSLRDLHEQFF.

This clonotype came up a few times. The V call is TRBV4-3, the J call TRBJ2-3; 14 nucleotides align to TRBD2. The CDR3 loop spans 17 amino acids. From germline, CDR1 is LGHNA and CDR2 YSLEER. With V trimmed by 0 bases and J by 7 bases, 6 bases remained unmatched. The CDR3 protein is CASSQELTSGGANTQYF. In DNA, the CDR3 is TGCGCCAGCAGCCAAGAACTGACTAGCGGGGGGGCAAATACGCAGTATTTT.

J is TRBJ2-1 and V is TRBV7-2; 8 nucleotides match TRBD2. Germline V gives CDR1 SGHTA, CDR2 FQGNSA. The length of the CDR3 is 16 residues. V shed 1 base, J shed 6 bases, and the junction held 8 bases outside the gene matches. Here the CDR3 reads CASSLGRGGPTNEQFF. CDR3 DNA sequence: TGTGCCAGCAGCTTAGGCCGGGGGGGCCCGACCAATGAGCAGTTCTTC. The whole variable domain, remainder taken from reference TRBV7-2 and TRBJ2-1, is GAGVSQSPSNKVTEKGKDVELRCDPISGHTALYWYRQSLGQGLEFLIYFQGNSAPDKSGLPSDRFSAERTGGSVSTLTIQRTQQEDSAVYLCASSLGRGGPTNEQFFGPGTRLTVL.

The chain couples TRBV28 to TRBJ2-7; a weak D match, TRBD2 (5 bases). Trimming took 4 bases from V and 0 from J, leaving 19 bases between them. CDR3 length: 17 amino acids. Germline-derived CDR1 and CDR2 are MDHEN and SYDVKM. Written as DNA, the CDR3 is TGTGCCAGCAGTTCCCACTCGGGATTAACTAGCTCCTACGAGCAGTACTTC. Translation: CASSSHSGLTSSYEQYF.

A remark on this clonotype: A junction end diverges from the germline sequence, so it may reflect a read error. This chain links TRBV7-2 with TRBJ2-7; D is undetermined. The CDR3 consists of 14 residues. Germline lookup yields CDR1 SGHTA and CDR2 FQGNSA. As DNA, the CDR3 is TGTGCCAACAGCCCCGTTATAGGCTCCTACGAGCAGTACTTC. Protein product: CANSPVIGSYEQYF.

The rearrangement joins TRBV2 to TRBJ2-1, with D perhaps matching TRBD2 (6 bases). V shed 0 bases and J shed 8 bases, with 11 bases lying between them. Germline CDR1 is SNHLY and CDR2 is FYNNEI. The CDR3 has 14 residues. Here the CDR3 DNA reads TGTGCCAGCAGTGAAGCGAGTAGGGAGGATGAGCAGTTCTTC. This codes for CASSEASREDEQFF.

This chain uses TRBV6-5 with TRBJ2-4; D call uncertain. The J call may be incorrect, as the DNA end agrees better with TRBJ2-5. In germline, CDR1 is MNHEY, CDR2 SVGAGI. CDR3 length: 13 residues. CDR3 nucleotide sequence: TGTGCCAGCAGTTACTCGCACCAAGAGACCCAGTACTTC. It translates to CASSYSHQETQYF.

This clonotype has at least ten counts. The chain combines TRBV25-1 with TRBJ2-7; unclear D gene. CDR1 and CDR2 from the germline V gene are MGHDK and SYGVNS. The V end was cut by 3 bases, the J end by 4 bases, with 4 bases between. The CDR3 sequence is 11 residues long. This CDR3 is CASSEGYEQYF. The DNA for the CDR3 is TGTGCCAGCAGTGAGGGTTACGAGCAGTACTTC.

In this sample, this clonotype turned up a few times. J is TRBJ1-4 and V is TRBV18; TRBD1 is a possible D gene (6 bases). Germline V CDR1 and CDR2: KGHSH, LQKENI. CDR3 length: 16 amino acids. Trimming left V 0 bases short and J 7 bases short, with 15 bases between. The chain's CDR3 is CASSPPTGLVGEKLFF. In DNA, the CDR3 is TGTGCCAGCTCACCACCGACAGGTCTGGTGGGTGAAAAACTGTTTTTT.

This clonotype has a handful of counts. The gene calls are TRBV4-1 and TRBJ2-7; the D gene is possibly TRBD1 (6 bases). Trimming took 6 bases from V and 2 from J, leaving 17 bases between them. The length of the CDR3 is 15 residues. The germline gives CDR1 MGHRA, CDR2 YSYEKL. The DNA for the CDR3 is TGCGCCAGCAGACATGCAGGGGCGGGCGCCTACGAGCAGTACTTC. It translates to CASRHAGAGAYEQYF.

Ten or more counts support this clonotype. The rearrangement links TRBV7-2 to TRBJ2-5, with 7 bases matching TRBD2. The CDR3 runs to 14 residues. CDR1 and CDR2 from the germline V gene are SGHTA and FQGNSA. V dropped 5 bases and J dropped 5; count of bases not matched to a gene: 8. CDR3 loop: CASSLSGAEETQYF. Written as DNA, the CDR3 is TGTGCCAGCAGCCTCAGCGGGGCGGAGGAGACCCAGTACTTC.

This clonotype appeared a few times. The chain has TRBV7-8 and TRBJ1-4; D is perhaps TRBD1 (5 bases). The ends were cut back, 1 base at V and 5 bases at J, with 14 bases in the middle. Germline-derived CDR1 and CDR2 are SGHVS and FQNEAQ. The CDR3 contains 16 residues. The CDR3 is CASSLGAGLRNEKLFF. CDR3 sequence (DNA): TGTGCCAGCAGCTTAGGGGCAGGGTTGAGAAATGAAAAACTGTTTTTT.